This TCR beta chain comes out of a study of regulatory and conventional T cells in RAG deficiency. Study-level points and caveats: Omenn syndrome and CID/AS patients had 85 to 100-fold fewer unique Treg TCR beta sequences, versus around 9.8-fold elsewhere. In Omenn syndrome, Treg and Tconv repertoires overlapped >90%. Control T-cell subsets had markedly higher Shannon entropy and lower Simpson indices than RAG-deficient patients.

Trimming removed 4 bases at V and 7 bases at J, with 25 bases between. The germline gives CDR1 SGHAT, CDR2 FQNNGV. The CDR3 loop spans 17 amino acids. As regards this clone: Its specificity is unknown.

The protocol was immunoSEQ multiplex PCR, while the TCRdb copy is restricted to in-frame clones and leaves out a portion. The sample contains around 30,000 clones, around 89% of which appear only once. This sample also appeared in a second study, on regulatory T cells. According to that study: The PCR used 52 TRBV and 13 TRBJ primers. In patients, unique TRB V-J pairs were restricted and V/J usage skewed, especially in Tregs.

The sequence was obtained from a human donor in good health. Input material: CD8+ T cells sorted from blood. The rearrangement joins TRBV11-2 to TRBJ1-2, with D possibly being TRBD1 (5 bases). CDR3 sequence: CASSSLLDSTTVSGYTF. In DNA, the CDR3 is TGTGCCAGCAGCTCCCTCCTAGACAGCACGACAGTTAGTGGCTACACCTTC.